The T cell receptor beta chain described here comes from a study of blood T cell repertoires in COVID-19. This clone was observed a single time. Per the germline V gene, CDR1 is SEHNR and CDR2 is FQNEAQ (reference sequence). The ends were cut back, 5 bases at V and 6 bases at J, with 20 bases in the middle. This CDR3 spans 15 amino acids. Produced via immunoSEQ multiplex PCR; TCRdb's table is partial and in-frame only. The sample includes about 490,000 clones, approximately 83% seen only once; the top ten take 3% to 4%. The V gene is TRBV7-9, the J gene TRBJ2-7; D gene uncertain. The source of this sequence is a human donor in a cohort sampled during active COVID-19. Sequenced input: peripheral blood. In DNA form, the CDR3 reads TGTGCCAGCAGCCAAGGCCCTGGCCGACTTGTCGAGCAGTACTTC. This sequence encodes CASSQGPGRLVEQYF. The full variable domain, completed using reference TRBV7-9 and TRBJ2-7, is DTGVSQNPRHKITKRGQNVTFRCDPISEHNRLYWYRQTLGQGPEFLTYFQNEAQLEKSRLLSDRFSAERPKGSFSTLEIQRTEQGDSAMYLCASSQGPGRLVEQYFGPGTRLTVT.